The 25 T cell receptor beta chains in this list originate from one sample, sequenced in a study of STAT5B mutations in CD4+ large granular lymphocyte leukemia. The table came from immunoSEQ multiplex PCR; TCRdb's copy has only in-frame clones and leaves some out. Of some 40,000 clones listed, less than 85% are singletons. The sequencing sample was made of CD4+ T cells from blood buffy coats. Receptors originate from a human donor in good health.

CDR3 in DNA: TGTGCCAGCAGTTACTCGTCCGGACAGGGGAATTCACCCCTCCACTTT. This encodes CASSYSSGQGNSPLHF. V and J are TRBV6-5 and TRBJ1-6, with 9 bases aligning to TRBD1. V trimming: 0 bases; J trimming: 7 bases; junction bases outside the gene matches: 4. Germline values: CDR1 MNHEY, CDR2 SVGAGI. This CDR3 has 16 amino acids.

The V and J genes are TRBV6-1 and TRBJ1-4; perhaps TRBD1 as D (6 bases). The V gene lost 2 bases and the J gene lost 10 bases, with 17 bases spanning the gap. In germline, CDR1 is MNHNS, CDR2 SASEGT. This CDR3 has 15 amino acids. The CDR3 sequence: CASSERTALRGKLFF. CDR3 DNA sequence: TGTGCCAGCAGTGAACGGACAGCCCTTAGGGGAAAACTGTTTTTT.

The rearrangement links TRBV2 to TRBJ1-3, with 10 bases aligning to TRBD1. V shed 4 bases and J 4 bases; nucleotides not matched to a gene: 4. Germline V gene data show CDR1 as SNHLY and CDR2 as FYNNEI. The CDR3 sequence is 15 residues long. CDR3 sequence (DNA): TGTGCCAGCAGTGCAAGGACAGGGGGAGGAAACACCATATATTTT. It specifies CASSARTGGGNTIYF.

This rearrangement joins TRBV19 to TRBJ2-5; D is perhaps TRBD1 or TRBD2 (5 bases each). Looked up from germline, CDR1 is LNHDA and CDR2 is SQIVND (reference sequence). Trimming took 7 bases from V and 1 from J, leaving 13 bases between them. The CDR3 covers 14 residues. In DNA form, the CDR3 reads TGTGCCAGTACGGGTCTCGGGACCCAAGAGACCCAGTACTTC. Translation gives CASTGLGTQETQYF.

In its sample, this clone was seen once. This chain connects TRBV9 to TRBJ1-1, with TRBD1 identical over 8 bases. The CDR3 is 14 amino acids. V shed 4 bases and J 1 base; nucleotides not matched to a gene: 3. Looked up from germline, CDR1 is SGDLS and CDR2 is YYNGEE. The CDR3 region is CASSFGQGNTEAFF. In nucleotides, the CDR3 is TGTGCCAGCAGCTTTGGACAGGGGAACACTGAAGCTTTCTTT.

The chain has TRBV5-1 and TRBJ2-3; 7 bases are a match to TRBD1. From germline, CDR1 is SGHRS and CDR2 YFSETQ. The V segment lost 0 bases and the J segment 4 bases; nucleotides outside the gene matches: 5. The CDR3 totals 15 residues. Here the CDR3 reads CASSLGQGFSDTQYF. Written as DNA, the CDR3 is TGCGCCAGCAGCTTGGGACAGGGATTTTCAGATACGCAGTATTTT.

This clone appeared once. V gene TRBV11-2 combines with J gene TRBJ2-5, with a tentative D call TRBD2 (5 bases). V dropped 1 base and J dropped 4 bases, with 7 bases sitting between them. From germline, CDR1 is SGHAT and CDR2 FQNNGV. There are 13 residues in the CDR3. The CDR3 nucleotides read TGTGCCAGCAGCTTAGCGGGGAGAGAGACCCAGTACTTC. This gives the protein CASSLAGRETQYF.

V is TRBV7-8 and J is TRBJ1-5, with D possibly matching TRBD1 (6 bases). The CDR3 has 16 residues. CDR1 and CDR2 from the germline V gene are SGHVS and FQNEAQ. V gave up 1 base and J gave up 7 bases, with 17 bases separating them. CDR3 in amino acids: CASSLVGYREGQPQHF. The CDR3 DNA reads TGTGCCAGCAGCTTAGTTGGATACAGGGAAGGGCAGCCCCAGCATTTT.

The chain joins TRBV19 to TRBJ1-5; possibly TRBD1 for D (5 bases). Germline V gives CDR1 LNHDA, CDR2 SQIVND (reference sequence). Trimming took 9 bases from V and 0 from J, leaving 15 bases between them. There are 15 residues in the CDR3. Written as DNA, the CDR3 is TGTGCCAGCCACTCGAGGGGCTATAGCAATCAGCCCCAGCATTTT. This gives the protein CASHSRGYSNQPQHF.

J is TRBJ2-3 and V is TRBV9; 7 nucleotides agree with TRBD1. V was pared by 1 base and J by 6 bases, with 8 bases of the junction left unmatched. From germline, CDR1 is SGDLS and CDR2 YYNGEE. The CDR3 is 15 residues long. CDR3 in amino acids: CASSVNQGVGDTQYF. The CDR3, as DNA: TGTGCCAGCAGCGTAAACCAGGGGGTTGGGGATACGCAGTATTTT.

In this sample, this clone turned up once. The chain employs TRBV6-4 and TRBJ2-1; TRBD2 matches 8 bases. This CDR3 is 14 amino acids long. From germline, CDR1 is MRHNA and CDR2 SNTAGT. The trim removed 3 bases at V and 9 bases at J, leaving 7 bases unmatched. As DNA, the CDR3 is TGTGCCAGCAGTGAAGGAGCGGGAGTGGCTGAGCAGTTCTTC. This encodes CASSEGAGVAEQFF.

The chain is built from TRBV20-1 and TRBJ2-3; D gene uncertain. V was clipped by 8 bases and J by 3 bases, with 9 bases between them. The germline CDR1 and CDR2 sequences are DFQATT and SNEGSKA (reference sequence). The CDR3 is 11 residues long. The CDR3 reads CSLERTDTQYF. The DNA for the CDR3 is TGCAGTCTTGAGCGAACAGATACGCAGTATTTT.

CDR3 region: CASSSGQGRTGNTIYF. The CDR3 DNA is TGTGCCAGCAGTTCCGGACAGGGGCGGACTGGAAACACCATATATTTT. This chain links TRBV27 with TRBJ1-3; 9 nucleotides agree with TRBD1. V lost 4 bases and J lost 2; bases outside the gene matches: 6. The CDR3 totals 16 residues. Germline values: CDR1 MNHEY, CDR2 SMNVEV (reference sequence).

This chain links TRBV6-6 with TRBJ1-5; D call uncertain. Between the trimmed V and J ends, which lost 7 bases and 4 bases, there was a span of 14 bases. CDR3 length: 14 amino acids. The V gene's germline CDR1 is MNHNY and CDR2 SVGAGI (reference sequence). The CDR3 sequence is CASTAPDSNQPQHF. The CDR3 DNA is TGTGCCAGCACAGCCCCGGACTCTAATCAGCCCCAGCATTTT.

In its sample, this clone was seen a few times. The chain couples TRBV25-1 to TRBJ1-2, with TRBD1 matching over 8 bases. This CDR3 region has 13 residues. The V segment lost 6 bases and the J segment 5 bases; nucleotides outside the gene matches: 5. Looked up from germline, CDR1 is MGHDK and CDR2 is SYGVNS. The DNA of the CDR3 is TGTGCCAGCAGGGGGACAGGCTCGTATGGCTACACCTTC. Its translation: CASRGTGSYGYTF.

The CDR3 DNA sequence: TGTGCCAGCGGGAAAGCGGGATCTTACGAGCAGTACTTC. Translated, it gives CASGKAGSYEQYF. The V call is TRBV7-8, the J call TRBJ2-5, with 7 bases aligning to TRBD2. The assigned J gene may be wrong: the sequence end matches TRBJ2-7 better. Germline loops: CDR1 SGHVS, CDR2 FQNEAQ. The CDR3 contains 13 residues.

This chain joins TRBV7-2 and TRBJ1-5; the match to TRBD1 covers 7 bases. The CDR3 sequence is 14 residues long. Germline assignment: CDR1 SGHTA and CDR2 FQGNSA. V was pared by 5 bases and J by 7 bases, with 8 bases of the junction left unmatched. CDR3 protein: CASSLQGLGQPQHF. DNA of the CDR3: TGTGCCAGCAGCCTACAGGGGCTCGGGCAGCCCCAGCATTTT.

The chain joins TRBV7-2 to TRBJ1-1; D possibly corresponds to TRBD1 (5 bases). Trimming took off 5 bases at V and 4 bases at J, with 14 bases between the two ends. The germline gives CDR1 SGHTA, CDR2 FQGNSA. The CDR3 covers 14 residues. This CDR3 is CASSPTGGSTEAFF. The CDR3 DNA follows: TGTGCCAGCAGCCCGACGGGGGGAAGCACTGAAGCTTTCTTT.

The chain carries TRBV5-4 and TRBJ2-1; TRBD2 matches 10 bases. V gave up 1 base and J gave up 8 bases; unmatched junction bases: 9. CDR1 and CDR2 (germline): SGHNT, YYREEE (reference sequence). The CDR3 runs to 16 residues. Written as DNA, the CDR3 is TGTGCCAGCAGCTTGATGTTTAGCGGGGGGTCCCATGAGCAGTTCTTC. The encoded protein is CASSLMFSGGSHEQFF.

This clone appeared a single time. The J gene is TRBJ2-1, the V gene TRBV15; 12 bases align to TRBD2. CDR1 and CDR2 from the germline V gene are LNHNV and YYDKDF (reference sequence). With V trimmed by 1 base and J by 9 bases, 4 bases remained unmatched. There are 15 residues in the CDR3. DNA for the CDR3: TGTGCCACCAGCAGAGTGCTAGCGGGGGGGCCTGAGCAGTTCTTC. Translating it yields CATSRVLAGGPEQFF.

There are a few counts of this clone. The genes are TRBV5-6 and TRBJ1-1; possibly TRBD1 for D (6 bases). The CDR3 contains 12 residues. The V gene lost 3 bases and the J gene lost 11 bases, with 14 bases spanning the gap. CDR1 SGHDT and CDR2 YYEEEE come from the germline V gene. The CDR3 sequence is CASSSMGGGAFF. Written as DNA, the CDR3 is TGTGCCAGCAGCTCGATGGGAGGGGGGGCTTTCTTT.

The gene calls are TRBV10-3 and TRBJ2-1; 8 nucleotides align to TRBD2. Germline V gene sequence: CDR1 ENHRY, CDR2 SYGVKD. CDR3 length: 15 amino acids. V shed 10 bases, J shed 7 bases, and the junction held 15 bases outside the gene matches. CDR3 coding DNA: TGTGCCACCGGTGAGCGGGAGTCGGGTAGAAATGAGCAGTTCTTC. This translates into CATGERESGRNEQFF.

This chain links TRBV27 with TRBJ2-7; 9 nucleotides align to TRBD1. Germline CDR1 and CDR2: MNHEY and SMNVEV (reference sequence). After removal of 8 bases from V and 4 bases from J, the junction contained 12 bases not matched to a gene. This CDR3 region has 15 residues. The CDR3 DNA follows: TGTGCCAGCCGAACAGGGGGCGCTTCCTTTTACGAGCAGTACTTC. It codes for CASRTGGASFYEQYF.

This chain links TRBV13 with TRBJ1-1; D is perhaps TRBD1 (6 bases). CDR3 length: 15 amino acids. Germline V gene data show CDR1 as PRHDT and CDR2 as FYEKMQ (reference sequence). V lost 6 bases to trimming and J lost 7 bases, with 21 bases between them. The CDR3 here is CASSTGRGGPNEAFF. Written as DNA, the CDR3 is TGTGCCAGCAGTACCGGACGAGGGGGACCTAATGAAGCTTTCTTT.

The chain carries TRBV2 and TRBJ2-1; weak D call: TRBD1 (6 bases). Germline CDR1 SNHLY, CDR2 FYNNEI. Deletions cut 3 bases from V and 6 bases from J, with 15 bases between. CDR3 length equals 15 residues. The CDR3 region has the DNA TGTGCCAGCAGTGACGGGACAACACCGATCAATGAGCAGTTCTTC. Protein: CASSDGTTPINEQFF.